This T cell receptor (beta chain) was recorded in a study of blood T cell repertoires in COVID-19. About the research overall: Samples taken during acute and convalescent COVID-19 were collected in the United States, Italy and Spain. Sample material is recorded as cDNA or gDNA derived from T cells, B-cell-depleted T cells, or PBMCs.

The V segment lost 3 bases and the J segment 1 base; nucleotides outside the gene matches: 4. Germline assignment: CDR1 SGHKS and CDR2 YYEKEE (reference sequence). The CDR3 has 15 amino acids. Original handling: Amplified reference gene primers provided the basis for estimating nucleated cell counts. Data came from immunoSEQ multiplex PCR; TCRdb stores just in-frame clones and leaves some out. V and J calls and clone size follow that table, whereas D and trimming were derived from the DNA. The sample holds tens of thousands of clones, almost 90% seen once. Sequencing used peripheral blood. This clonotype originated in a man between 60 and 75 years old with acute or convalescent COVID-19. The rearrangement joins TRBV5-5 to TRBJ2-1; 7 bases map to TRBD1. CDR3 sequence reads: CASSSTGDSYNEQFF. The CDR3 DNA is TGTGCCAGCAGCTCAACAGGGGATTCCTACAATGAGCAGTTCTTC.